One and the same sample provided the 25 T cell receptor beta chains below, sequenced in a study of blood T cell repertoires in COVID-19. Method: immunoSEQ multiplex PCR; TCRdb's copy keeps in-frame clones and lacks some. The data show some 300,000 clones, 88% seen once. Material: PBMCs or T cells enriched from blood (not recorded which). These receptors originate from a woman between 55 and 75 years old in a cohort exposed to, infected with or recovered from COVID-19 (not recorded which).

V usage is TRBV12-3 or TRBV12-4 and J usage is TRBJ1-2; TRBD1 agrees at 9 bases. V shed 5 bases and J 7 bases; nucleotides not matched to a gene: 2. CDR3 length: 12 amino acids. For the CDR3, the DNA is TGTGCCAGCAGTGGACAGGGGCCTGGCTACACCTTC. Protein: CASSGQGPGYTF.

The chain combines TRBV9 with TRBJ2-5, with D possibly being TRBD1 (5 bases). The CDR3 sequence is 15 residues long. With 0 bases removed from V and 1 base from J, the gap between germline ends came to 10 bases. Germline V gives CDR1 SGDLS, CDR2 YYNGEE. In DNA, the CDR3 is TGTGCCAGCAGCGTAGAAGGGGCAGTCCAAGAGACCCAGTACTTC. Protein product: CASSVEGAVQETQYF.

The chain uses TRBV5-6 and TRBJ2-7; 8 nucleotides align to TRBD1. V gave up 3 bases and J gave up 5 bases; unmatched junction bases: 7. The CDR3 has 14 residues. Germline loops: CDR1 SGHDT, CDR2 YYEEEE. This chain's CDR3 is CASSSTDRENEQYF. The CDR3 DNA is TGTGCCAGCAGCTCCACGGACAGGGAAAACGAGCAGTACTTC.

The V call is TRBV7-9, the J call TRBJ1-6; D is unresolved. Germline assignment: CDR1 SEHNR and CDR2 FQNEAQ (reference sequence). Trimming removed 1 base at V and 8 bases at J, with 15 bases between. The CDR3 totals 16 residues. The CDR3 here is CASSLGSGSDDSPLHF. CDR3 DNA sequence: TGTGCCAGCAGCTTAGGATCGGGGTCTGACGATTCACCCCTCCACTTT.

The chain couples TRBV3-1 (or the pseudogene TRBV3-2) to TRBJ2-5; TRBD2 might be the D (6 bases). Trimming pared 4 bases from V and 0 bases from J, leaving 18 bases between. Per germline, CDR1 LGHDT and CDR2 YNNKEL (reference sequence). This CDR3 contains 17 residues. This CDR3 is CASSRTEGGLYQETQYF. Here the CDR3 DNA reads TGTGCCAGCAGCCGAACGGAGGGCGGCCTTTACCAAGAGACCCAGTACTTC.

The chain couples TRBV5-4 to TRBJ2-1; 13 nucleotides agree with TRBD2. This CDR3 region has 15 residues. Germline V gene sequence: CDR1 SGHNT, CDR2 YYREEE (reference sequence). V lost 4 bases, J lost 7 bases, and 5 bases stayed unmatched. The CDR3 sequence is CASSETSGRANEQFF. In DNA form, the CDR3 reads TGTGCCAGCAGCGAAACTAGCGGGAGGGCGAATGAGCAGTTCTTC.

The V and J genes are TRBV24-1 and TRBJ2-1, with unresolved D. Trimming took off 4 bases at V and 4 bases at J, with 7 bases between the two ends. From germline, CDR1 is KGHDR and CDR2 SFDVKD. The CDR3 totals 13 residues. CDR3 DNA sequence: TGTGCCACCAGTGACCCACTATACAATGAGCAGTTCTTC. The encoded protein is CATSDPLYNEQFF.

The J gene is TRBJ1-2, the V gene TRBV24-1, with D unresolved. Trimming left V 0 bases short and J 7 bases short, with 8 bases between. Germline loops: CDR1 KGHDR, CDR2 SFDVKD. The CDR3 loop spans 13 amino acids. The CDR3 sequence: CATSDLPGGGYTF. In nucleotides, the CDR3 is TGTGCCACCAGTGATTTGCCGGGAGGTGGCTACACCTTC.

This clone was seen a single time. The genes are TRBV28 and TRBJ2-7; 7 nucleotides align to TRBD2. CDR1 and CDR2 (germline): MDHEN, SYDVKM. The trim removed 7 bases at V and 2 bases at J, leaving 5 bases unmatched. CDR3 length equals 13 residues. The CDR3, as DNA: TGTGCCAGCATTGGGGGGGGGACCTACGAGCAGTACTTC. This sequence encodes CASIGGGTYEQYF.

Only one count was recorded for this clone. Here the CDR3 reads CASRLTSGREGEQFF. CDR3 sequence (DNA): TGCGCCAGCAGGTTGACTAGCGGGAGGGAGGGTGAGCAGTTCTTC. The gene calls are TRBV10-1 and TRBJ2-1, with TRBD2 matching 14 bases. The CDR3 spans 15 residues. V dropped 6 bases and J dropped 9; count of bases not matched to a gene: 7. Germline lookup yields CDR1 WNHNN and CDR2 SYGVQD (reference sequence).

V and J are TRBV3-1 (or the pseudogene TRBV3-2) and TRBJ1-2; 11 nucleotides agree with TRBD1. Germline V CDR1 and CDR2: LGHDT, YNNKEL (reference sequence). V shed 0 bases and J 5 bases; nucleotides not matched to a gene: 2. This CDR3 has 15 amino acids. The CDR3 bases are TGTGCCAGCAGCCAAGAGGACAGGGGGCTATATGGCTACACCTTC. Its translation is CASSQEDRGLYGYTF.

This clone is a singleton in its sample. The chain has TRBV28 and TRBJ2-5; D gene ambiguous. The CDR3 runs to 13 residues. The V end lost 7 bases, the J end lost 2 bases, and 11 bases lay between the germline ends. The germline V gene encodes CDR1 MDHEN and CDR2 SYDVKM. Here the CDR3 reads CASTRGGQETQYF. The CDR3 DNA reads TGTGCCAGCACCAGAGGCGGACAAGAGACCCAGTACTTC.

CDR3 protein: CASSQPPSGRSHNEQFF. The CDR3 region has the DNA TGCGCCAGCAGTCAACCTCCTAGCGGGAGGTCCCACAATGAGCAGTTCTTC. V usage is TRBV23-1 and J usage is TRBJ2-1; 11 bases are a match to TRBD2. TRBV23-1 is given ORF status, its function remaining uncertain. The CDR3 loop spans 17 amino acids. After removal of 2 bases from V and 5 bases from J, the junction contained 8 bases not matched to a gene.

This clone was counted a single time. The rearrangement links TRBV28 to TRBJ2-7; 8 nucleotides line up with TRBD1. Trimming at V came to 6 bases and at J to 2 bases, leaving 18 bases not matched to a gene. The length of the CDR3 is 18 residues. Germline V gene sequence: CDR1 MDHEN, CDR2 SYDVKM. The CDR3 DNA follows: TGTGCCAGCAGCAACCTGGGACAGGCCATCACCCCCCCCTACGAGCAGTACTTC. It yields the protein CASSNLGQAITPPYEQYF. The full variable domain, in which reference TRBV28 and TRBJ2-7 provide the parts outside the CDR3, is DVKVTQSSRYLVKRTGEKVFLECVQDMDHENMFWYRQDPGLGLRLIYFSYDVKMKEKGDIPEGYSVSREKKERFSLILESASTNQTSMYLCASSNLGQAITPPYEQYFGPGTRLTVT.

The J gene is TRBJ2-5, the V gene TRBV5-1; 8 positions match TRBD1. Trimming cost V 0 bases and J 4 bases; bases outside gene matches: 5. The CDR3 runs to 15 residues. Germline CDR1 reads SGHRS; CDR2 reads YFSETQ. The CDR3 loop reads CASSLAPGGAETQYF. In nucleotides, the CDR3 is TGCGCCAGCAGCTTGGCTCCAGGGGGCGCAGAGACCCAGTACTTC.

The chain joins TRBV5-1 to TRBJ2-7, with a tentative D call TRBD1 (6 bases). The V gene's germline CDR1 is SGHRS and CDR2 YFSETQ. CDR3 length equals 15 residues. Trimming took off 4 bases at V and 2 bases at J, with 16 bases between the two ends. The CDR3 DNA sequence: TGCGCCAGCAGCCTACTAACAGGGCCCACCTACGAGCAGTACTTC. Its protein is CASSLLTGPTYEQYF.

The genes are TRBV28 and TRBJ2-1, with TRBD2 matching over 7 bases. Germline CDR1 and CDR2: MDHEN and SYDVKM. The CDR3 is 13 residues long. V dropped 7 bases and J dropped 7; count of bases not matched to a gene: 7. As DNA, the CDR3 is TGTGCCAGCATCGGGACTAATAAGAATGAGCAGTTCTTC. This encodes CASIGTNKNEQFF. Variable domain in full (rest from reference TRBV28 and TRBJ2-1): DVKVTQSSRYLVKRTGEKVFLECVQDMDHENMFWYRQDPGLGLRLIYFSYDVKMKEKGDIPEGYSVSREKKERFSLILESASTNQTSMYLCASIGTNKNEQFFGPGTRLTVL.

CDR3 protein: CASRDRETHEQYF. In DNA form, the CDR3 reads TGTGCCAGCCGGGACAGGGAAACCCACGAGCAGTACTTC. This chain joins TRBV10-3 and TRBJ2-7; 9 bases are shared with TRBD1. The CDR3 consists of 13 residues. Unmatched junction bases numbered 9, after V lost 10 bases and J lost 5 bases. Germline CDR1 reads ENHRY; CDR2 reads SYGVKD.

The CDR3 DNA reads TGTGCCAGCAGGCACGACAGGCTGAACACCGGGGAGCTGTTTTTT. Its protein product is CASRHDRLNTGELFF. The chain uses TRBV6-5 and TRBJ2-2, with a tentative D call TRBD1 (6 bases). Germline CDR1 and CDR2: MNHEY and SVGAGI. The CDR3 is 15 residues long. Deletions cut 6 bases from V and 1 base from J, with 12 bases between.

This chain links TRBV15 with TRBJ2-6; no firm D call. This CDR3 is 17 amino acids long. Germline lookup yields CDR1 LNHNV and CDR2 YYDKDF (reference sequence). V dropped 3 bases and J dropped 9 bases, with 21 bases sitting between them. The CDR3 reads CATSSLPQVNLLNVLTF. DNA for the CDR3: TGTGCCACCAGCAGTCTCCCGCAGGTGAATCTCCTCAACGTCCTGACTTTC.

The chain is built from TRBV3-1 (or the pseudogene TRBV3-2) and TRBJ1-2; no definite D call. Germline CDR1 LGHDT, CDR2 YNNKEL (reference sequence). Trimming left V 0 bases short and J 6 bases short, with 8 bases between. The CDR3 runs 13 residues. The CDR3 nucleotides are TGTGCCAGCAGCCAAGATCGGAGGGATGGCTACACCTTC. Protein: CASSQDRRDGYTF.

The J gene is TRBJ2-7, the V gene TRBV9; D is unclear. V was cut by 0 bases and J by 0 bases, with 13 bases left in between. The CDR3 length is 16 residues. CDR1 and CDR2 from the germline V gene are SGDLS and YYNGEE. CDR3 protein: CASSVGSDSSSYEQYF. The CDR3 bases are TGTGCCAGCAGCGTAGGATCAGACTCCAGCTCCTACGAGCAGTACTTC.

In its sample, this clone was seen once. CDR3 nucleotides: TGTGCCAGCAGCTCCCAATGGACAGGGGAAGCTTTCTTT. Translation: CASSSQWTGEAFF. The chain links TRBV7-2 to TRBJ1-1; 8 nucleotides match TRBD1. CDR1 SGHTA and CDR2 FQGNSA come from the germline V gene. This CDR3 spans 13 amino acids. The J segment lost 8 bases and the V segment lost 4 bases, leaving 6 bases of the junction unmatched.

The CDR3 region has the DNA TGTGCCAGCAGTTTCGGGATTTCCTACGAGCAGTACTTC. It encodes CASSFGISYEQYF. The rearrangement joins TRBV28 to TRBJ2-7; a possible D gene is TRBD2 (5 bases). This CDR3 is 13 amino acids long. Trimming shortened V by 3 bases and J by 1 base, and 7 bases separated the two germline ends. Germline lookup yields CDR1 MDHEN and CDR2 SYDVKM. The entire variable domain, with the rest obtained from reference TRBV28 and TRBJ2-7, is as follows: DVKVTQSSRYLVKRTGEKVFLECVQDMDHENMFWYRQDPGLGLRLIYFSYDVKMKEKGDIPEGYSVSREKKERFSLILESASTNQTSMYLCASSFGISYEQYFGPGTRLTVT.

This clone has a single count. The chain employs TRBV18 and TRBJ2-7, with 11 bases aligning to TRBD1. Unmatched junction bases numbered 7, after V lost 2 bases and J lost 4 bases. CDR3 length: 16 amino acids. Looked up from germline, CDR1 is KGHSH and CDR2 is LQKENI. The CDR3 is CASSPFTGQGAYEQYF. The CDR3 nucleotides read TGTGCCAGCTCACCATTCACTGGACAGGGGGCTTACGAGCAGTACTTC.